These T cell receptor beta chains were read from a single sample in a study of molecular identifiers for immune sequencing clone quantification. TCRdb used MiXCR to reprocess the PCR reads, holding one entry per CDR3 protein. Here the sample spans about 640,000 distinct CDR3 sequences, about 20% being singletons. The material sequenced was naive CD8+ T cells from blood, with Jurkat cell RNA spiked in. All receptors come from a human donor in good health. Some libraries in this study had Jurkat cell RNA spiked in. The CDR3 runs from the conserved cysteine through the conserved F or W. A D gene is named only where the DNA matches it firmly. The size of a clone is reported for some rows only, either as once, few or many, or as a class for expanded clones.

j_call: TRBJ2-7; v_call: TRBV6-2/TRBV6-3; clone_size: many; d_call: .; cdr3_nt: TGTGCCAGCAGTTATTTCGGGGCCTCCTACGAGCAGTACTTC; cdr3_aa: CASSYFGASYEQYF
j_call: TRBJ2-5; v_call: TRBV29-1; clone_size: many; d_call: .; cdr3_nt: TGCAGCGTTGTCCAGGGCCAACAAGAGACCCAGTACTTC; cdr3_aa: CSVVQGQQETQYF
j_call: TRBJ2-7; v_call: TRBV7-9; clone_size: many; d_call: .; cdr3_nt: TGTGCCAGCAGCCTAGGGTACGGAGCCTACGAGCAGTACTTC; cdr3_aa: CASSLGYGAYEQYF
j_call: TRBJ2-3; v_call: TRBV6-2/TRBV6-3; clone_size: .; d_call: .; cdr3_nt: TGTGCCAGCAGTTATACACCTATCACAGATACGCAGTATTTT; cdr3_aa: CASSYTPITDTQYF
j_call: TRBJ2-7; v_call: TRBV27; clone_size: many; d_call: TRBD2; cdr3_nt: TGTGCCAGCAGCCTGATGAGCGGGGCGTCCGAGCAGTACTTC; cdr3_aa: CASSLMSGASEQYF
j_call: TRBJ1-2; v_call: TRBV27; clone_size: many; d_call: .; cdr3_nt: TGTGCCAGCAGTTTCTGGGGAACTAACTATGGCTACACCTTC; cdr3_aa: CASSFWGTNYGYTF
j_call: TRBJ2-1; v_call: TRBV24-1; clone_size: few; d_call: .; cdr3_nt: TGTGCCACCAGTCCAGGGGCCTTTGAGCAGTTCTTC; cdr3_aa: CATSPGAFEQFF
j_call: TRBJ2-1; v_call: TRBV4-3; clone_size: many; d_call: .; cdr3_nt: TGCGCCAGCAGCCAAGCAGGGAGAGATGAGCAGTTCTTC; cdr3_aa: CASSQAGRDEQFF
j_call: TRBJ2-6; v_call: TRBV28; clone_size: many; d_call: .; cdr3_nt: TGTGCCAGCAGTTTCGGGACGACGTTCCCCGGGGCCAACGTCCTGACTTTC; cdr3_aa: CASSFGTTFPGANVLTF
j_call: TRBJ1-6; v_call: TRBV14; clone_size: .; d_call: TRBD1; cdr3_nt: TGTGCCAGCAGCCACGCTCTCACAGGGGGCTCCTATAATTCACCCCTCCACTTT; cdr3_aa: CASSHALTGGSYNSPLHF
j_call: TRBJ1-5; v_call: TRBV6-2/TRBV6-3; clone_size: many; d_call: .; cdr3_nt: TGTGCCAGTAGGGGAATCATGCAAAGCAATCAGCCCCAGCATTTT; cdr3_aa: CASRGIMQSNQPQHF
j_call: TRBJ2-7; v_call: TRBV4-1; clone_size: many; d_call: TRBD2; cdr3_nt: TGCGCCAGCAGCCAAGAACTAGCGGGGCTACCCTACGAGCAGTACTTC; cdr3_aa: CASSQELAGLPYEQYF
j_call: TRBJ2-7; v_call: TRBV29-1; clone_size: many; d_call: .; cdr3_nt: TGCAGCGTTGAAGATTACGGGTCCTACGAGCAGTACTTC; cdr3_aa: CSVEDYGSYEQYF
j_call: TRBJ2-5; v_call: TRBV9; clone_size: few; d_call: TRBD2; cdr3_nt: TGTGCCAGCAGCGTAGAACTAGCGGGGTTCCAAGAGACCCAGTACTTC; cdr3_aa: CASSVELAGFQETQYF
j_call: TRBJ1-2; v_call: TRBV27; clone_size: .; d_call: .; cdr3_nt: TGTGCCAGCAGTTTAAAGGGACCTAACTATGGCTACACCTTC; cdr3_aa: CASSLKGPNYGYTF
j_call: TRBJ1-3; v_call: TRBV6-1; clone_size: .; d_call: .; cdr3_nt: TGTGCCAGCAATAGTGGAAACACCATATATTTT; cdr3_aa: CASNSGNTIYF
j_call: TRBJ2-7; v_call: TRBV7-2; clone_size: many; d_call: .; cdr3_nt: TGTGCCAGCAGCTTAGTTTTCTACGAGCAGTACTTC; cdr3_aa: CASSLVFYEQYF
j_call: TRBJ1-2; v_call: TRBV24-1; clone_size: .; d_call: .; cdr3_nt: TGTGCCACCAGTGATTCCCACGCGGCCTATGGCTACACCTTC; cdr3_aa: CATSDSHAAYGYTF
j_call: TRBJ2-6; v_call: TRBV18; clone_size: few; d_call: TRBD2; cdr3_nt: TGTGCCAGCTCACCGCCGGGACTAGCGGGATCTGGGGCCAACGTCCTGACTTTC; cdr3_aa: CASSPPGLAGSGANVLTF
j_call: TRBJ2-5; v_call: TRBV12-5; clone_size: many; d_call: TRBD2; cdr3_nt: TGTGCTAGTGGTTTGCCAAACAGGGATTATCTAGCGGGGGGCCAAGAGACCCAGTACTTC; cdr3_aa: CASGLPNRDYLAGGQETQYF
j_call: TRBJ1-1; v_call: TRBV6-5; clone_size: few; d_call: TRBD1; cdr3_nt: TGTGCCAGCAGGCTCCTTTTTTATGATCGAACAGGGGTTGGCACTGAAGCTTTCTTT; cdr3_aa: CASRLLFYDRTGVGTEAFF
j_call: TRBJ2-5; v_call: TRBV12-3/TRBV12-4; clone_size: many; d_call: .; cdr3_nt: TGTGCCAGCAGTTTCGTAGGGAGGAAGACCCAGTACTTC; cdr3_aa: CASSFVGRKTQYF
j_call: TRBJ2-2; v_call: TRBV9; clone_size: .; d_call: TRBD1; cdr3_nt: TGTGCCAGCAGCGGGGAGACAGGGGAAATCGGGGAGCTGTTTTTT; cdr3_aa: CASSGETGEIGELFF
j_call: TRBJ2-7; v_call: TRBV7-6; clone_size: many; d_call: .; cdr3_nt: TGTGCCAGCAGCCCAGGCGGGGTTCTCAGCTCCTACGAGCAGTACTTC; cdr3_aa: CASSPGGVLSSYEQYF
j_call: TRBJ1-3; v_call: TRBV7-2; clone_size: many; d_call: .; cdr3_nt: TGTGCCAGCAGCTTAAGCCAACGCACTGGAAACACCATATATTTT; cdr3_aa: CASSLSQRTGNTIYF
j_call: TRBJ2-5; v_call: TRBV12-3/TRBV12-4; clone_size: many; d_call: TRBD1; cdr3_nt: TGTGCCAGCAGTCGGACAGGGCGGGCTGAGACCCAGTACTTC; cdr3_aa: CASSRTGRAETQYF
j_call: TRBJ2-7; v_call: TRBV20-1; clone_size: many; d_call: TRBD2; cdr3_nt: TGCAGTGCTAGAGATGGACTAGCTGGATATGAGCAGTACTTC; cdr3_aa: CSARDGLAGYEQYF
j_call: TRBJ1-1; v_call: TRBV4-2; clone_size: many; d_call: .; cdr3_nt: TGTGCCAGCAGCCAAGTTGGCATCACTGAAGCTTTCTTT; cdr3_aa: CASSQVGITEAFF
j_call: TRBJ2-7; v_call: TRBV28; clone_size: few; d_call: TRBD2; cdr3_nt: TGTGCCAGCAGTTTAAGGTGGACTAGCGGGAGTGGGGAGCAGTACTTC; cdr3_aa: CASSLRWTSGSGEQYF
j_call: TRBJ1-4; v_call: TRBV12-3/TRBV12-4; clone_size: many; d_call: TRBD1; cdr3_nt: TGTGCCAGCAGTTTAGGGATTCACAGGGGGCTGTCTGGAAAACTGTTTTTT; cdr3_aa: CASSLGIHRGLSGKLFF
j_call: TRBJ1-2; v_call: TRBV20-1; clone_size: many; d_call: .; cdr3_nt: TGCAGTGCTAGAGATCCCAGGACAAGGCCACGCTATGGCTACACCTTC; cdr3_aa: CSARDPRTRPRYGYTF
j_call: TRBJ2-3; v_call: TRBV9; clone_size: few; d_call: TRBD2; cdr3_nt: TGTGCCAGCGGATCACTAGCGGGGGGCACAGATACGCAGTATTTT; cdr3_aa: CASGSLAGGTDTQYF
j_call: TRBJ1-1; v_call: TRBV6-1; clone_size: many; d_call: .; cdr3_nt: TGTGCCAGCAGTGAAGGAGGTTTCCCTGAAGCTTTCTTT; cdr3_aa: CASSEGGFPEAFF
j_call: TRBJ2-7; v_call: TRBV5-5; clone_size: many; d_call: .; cdr3_nt: TGTGCCACTTCGTATGGGGTCCACGAGCAGTACTTC; cdr3_aa: CATSYGVHEQYF
j_call: TRBJ1-2; v_call: TRBV19; clone_size: many; d_call: .; cdr3_nt: TGTGCCAGTAGTCCCCGACAGTTCTATGGCTACACCTTC; cdr3_aa: CASSPRQFYGYTF
j_call: TRBJ1-1; v_call: TRBV7-2; clone_size: many; d_call: .; cdr3_nt: TGTGCCAGCAGCTTAGGGACAGTCGCTGAAGCTTTCTTT; cdr3_aa: CASSLGTVAEAFF
j_call: TRBJ2-2; v_call: TRBV13; clone_size: few; d_call: TRBD1; cdr3_nt: TGTGCCACAAGACAGGGGGCGAACACCGGGGAGCTGTTTTTT; cdr3_aa: CATRQGANTGELFF
j_call: TRBJ2-1; v_call: TRBV28; clone_size: few; d_call: TRBD2; cdr3_nt: TGTGCCAGCAGTCCCGGACTAGGTAGAATCAATGAGCAGTTCTTC; cdr3_aa: CASSPGLGRINEQFF
j_call: TRBJ2-5; v_call: TRBV12-3/TRBV12-4; clone_size: .; d_call: TRBD2; cdr3_nt: TGTGCCAGCAGTTTTTTCCTAGCGGGGGGGCCAGGGGGGACCCAGTACTTC; cdr3_aa: CASSFFLAGGPGGTQYF
j_call: TRBJ2-4; v_call: TRBV7-9; clone_size: .; d_call: .; cdr3_nt: TGTGCCAGCAGCTCCGCTATAGCCAAAAACATTCAGTACTTC; cdr3_aa: CASSSAIAKNIQYF